This TCR beta chain emerged from a study of identical twins. Notes on the study in general: Zero-insertion findings could be partly confounded by invariant cells (MAIT and iNKT cells).

The CDR3 loop spans 13 amino acids. Between the trimmed V and J ends, which lost 10 bases and 2 bases, there was a span of 15 bases. This clonotype was picked up a small number of times. No antigen is known for it. TCRdb used MiXCR to reprocess the 5' RACE reads, holding one entry per CDR3 protein. The sample records roughly 480,000 distinct CDR3 sequences, 24% being singletons. These sequences were also reported in another study, on T cells expressing NK-cell markers. From that second work: Restriction of sorting to alpha-beta TCR T cells was accomplished in several experiments using an anti-gamma-delta TCR antibody. In about six donors, dominant NKG2C+ clonotypes were roughly 1.0-8% of CD8+ T cells. Clarity on HCMV specificity was lacking for the expanded NKG2C+ T cell clones.

The receptor was derived from a woman aged 18-35 years in good health. This sequence joins TRBV12-3 or TRBV12-4 and TRBJ2-7; D uncertain. Material: CD4+ T cells sorted from blood. The chain's CDR3 is CATRPTATYEQYF. In DNA form, the CDR3 reads TGTGCCACTCGGCCAACCGCCACCTACGAGCAGTACTTC.